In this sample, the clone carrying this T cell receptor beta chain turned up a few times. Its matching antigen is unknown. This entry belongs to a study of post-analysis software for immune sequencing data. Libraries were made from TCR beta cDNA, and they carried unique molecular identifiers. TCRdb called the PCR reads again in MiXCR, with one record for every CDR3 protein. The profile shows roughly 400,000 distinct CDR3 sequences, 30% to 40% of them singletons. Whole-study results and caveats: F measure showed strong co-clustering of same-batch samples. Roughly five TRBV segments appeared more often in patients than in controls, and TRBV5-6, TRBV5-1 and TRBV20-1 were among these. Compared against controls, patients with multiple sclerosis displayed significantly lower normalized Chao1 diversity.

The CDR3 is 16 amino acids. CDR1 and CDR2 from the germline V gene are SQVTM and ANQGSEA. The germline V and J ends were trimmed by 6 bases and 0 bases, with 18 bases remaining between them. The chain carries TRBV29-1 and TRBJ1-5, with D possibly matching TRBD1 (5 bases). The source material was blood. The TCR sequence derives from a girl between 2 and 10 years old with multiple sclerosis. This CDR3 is CSVASWGTDSNQPQHF. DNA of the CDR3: TGCAGCGTCGCCTCTTGGGGGACTGATAGCAATCAGCCCCAGCATTTT.